Below, 18 T cell receptor beta chains from the same sample are listed, as sequenced in a study of blood T cells in healthy people across ages. Together with a sample-barcoded 5' primer, a J-beta primer mix was included in a second PCR lasting about 7 to 11 cycles. MiXCR was run by TCRdb on the 5' RACE reads, yielding one entry per CDR3 protein. The table shows about 1.6 million distinct CDR3 sequences, with roughly 30% occurring only once. The specimen was blood. The source is a woman aged 30 to 39 in good health.

This clonotype has a handful of counts. The chain joins TRBV6-6 to TRBJ2-5; 10 bases are shared with TRBD2. The J call is uncertain, as TRBJ2-7 better fits the DNA end. CDR1 and CDR2 from the germline V gene are MNHNY and SVGAGI (reference sequence). This CDR3 region has 13 residues. The CDR3 nucleotides are TGTGCCAGCACAAGCGGGGGGGCGTACGAGCAGTACTTC. This gives the protein CASTSGGAYEQYF.

This clonotype was seen only a few times. This rearrangement joins TRBV25-1 to TRBJ2-5; D gene uncertain. The CDR3 totals 15 residues. Per germline, CDR1 MGHDK and CDR2 SYGVNS. V gave up 1 base and J gave up 2 bases, with 11 bases separating them. The CDR3 region is CASSESRPRQETQYF. The CDR3 DNA reads TGTGCCAGCAGTGAATCCAGGCCCCGACAAGAGACCCAGTACTTC.

The chain combines TRBV20-1 with TRBJ1-1; 10 nucleotides match TRBD1. Germline-derived CDR1 and CDR2 are DFQATT and SNEGSKA (reference sequence). V was pared by 0 bases and J by 5 bases, with 3 bases of the junction left unmatched. The CDR3 length is 14 residues. In DNA form, the CDR3 reads TGCAGTGCTAGAGAAGGGACAGGGGATACTGAAGCTTTCTTT. It specifies CSAREGTGDTEAFF.

In its sample, this clonotype was seen a few times. The chain recombines TRBV4-1 with TRBJ2-3, with D hard to call. CDR3 length equals 19 residues. The germline V and J ends were trimmed by 0 bases and 0 bases, with 19 bases remaining between them. Germline loops: CDR1 MGHRA, CDR2 YSYEKL. CDR3 in amino acids: CASSQDPPGNVGSTDTQYF. Here the CDR3 DNA reads TGCGCCAGCAGCCAAGATCCCCCTGGTAACGTGGGGAGCACAGATACGCAGTATTTT.

The chain uses TRBV13 and TRBJ2-3; D not resolved. V was pared by 5 bases and J by 3 bases, with 12 bases between. Germline CDR1 is PRHDT and CDR2 is FYEKMQ (reference sequence). The CDR3 loop spans 14 amino acids. CDR3: CASSLVDGTDTQYF. The CDR3, as DNA: TGTGCCAGCAGCCTCGTGGACGGAACAGATACGCAGTATTTT. Complete variable domain (other parts from reference TRBV13 and TRBJ2-3): AAGVIQSPRHLIKEKRETATLKCYPIPRHDTVYWYQQGPGQDPQFLISFYEKMQSDKGSIPDRFSAQQFSDYHSELNMSSLELGDSALYFCASSLVDGTDTQYFGPGTRLTVL.

This clonotype was recorded only once. The rearrangement joins TRBV4-1 to TRBJ2-3, with D perhaps TRBD2 (6 bases). This CDR3 has 19 amino acids. Germline V gene sequence: CDR1 MGHRA, CDR2 YSYEKL. Trimming took off 6 bases at V and 4 bases at J, with 29 bases between the two ends. The CDR3 protein is CASSRRESLDTNRPDTQYF. DNA for the CDR3: TGCGCCAGCAGTCGGAGGGAGTCATTGGACACAAACAGACCAGATACGCAGTATTTT.

A remark on this clonotype: A much larger clone is a single base away; this may be a read error. This chain uses TRBV12-3 or TRBV12-4 with TRBJ2-1; 8 bases fit TRBD2. The CDR3 has 13 amino acids. The trim removed 6 bases at V and 9 bases at J, leaving 7 bases unmatched. The CDR3 nucleotides read TGTGCCAGCAGGTCGGGACTAGTAAGTGAGCAGTTCTTC. It encodes CASRSGLVSEQFF.

The chain links TRBV6-1 to TRBJ2-7; D remains unclear. The germline V and J ends were trimmed by 3 bases and 5 bases, with 14 bases remaining between them. The CDR3 extends over 14 amino acids. Germline-derived CDR1 and CDR2 are MNHNS and SASEGT. Here the CDR3 DNA reads TGTGCCAGCAGTGAGTTTGGCGGTCGGAACGAGCAGTACTTC. It translates to CASSEFGGRNEQYF.

The sample holds a few counts of this clonotype. The rearrangement uses TRBV28 and TRBJ2-5; 9 bases map to TRBD2. This CDR3 has 15 amino acids. CDR1 and CDR2 (germline): MDHEN, SYDVKM. The V and J ends lost 6 bases and 2 bases, in that order; junction bases with no gene match: 7. In DNA form, the CDR3 reads TGTGCCAGCAGCATACTAGCGGGTGCTCAAGAGACCCAGTACTTC. Translating gives CASSILAGAQETQYF.

The chain recombines TRBV25-1 with TRBJ1-5; 7 nucleotides match TRBD1. The V segment lost 1 base and the J segment 9 bases; nucleotides outside the gene matches: 6. The CDR3 runs 14 residues. Per germline, CDR1 MGHDK and CDR2 SYGVNS. The chain's CDR3 is CASSESGGAGPQHF. Written as DNA, the CDR3 is TGTGCCAGCAGTGAATCAGGGGGTGCTGGGCCCCAGCATTTT. The full variable domain, with the rest looked up from reference TRBV25-1 and TRBJ1-5, is EADIYQTPRYLVIGTGKKITLECSQTMGHDKMYWYQQDPGMELHLIHYSYGVNSTEKGDLSSESTVSRIRTEHFPLTLESARPSHTSQYLCASSESGGAGPQHFGDGTRLSIL.

This clonotype came up a few times. The chain carries TRBV7-3 and TRBJ2-1, with D perhaps assigned TRBD1 or TRBD2 (5 bases each). Germline V CDR1 and CDR2: SGHTA, FQGTGA. V lost 5 bases to trimming and J lost 1 base, with 15 bases between them. CDR3 length: 16 amino acids. Here the CDR3 DNA reads TGTGCCAGCAGCCCCTCCGTCGGGACGTCCTACAATGAGCAGTTCTTC. It codes for CASSPSVGTSYNEQFF.

This clonotype has just a few counts. The genes are TRBV20-1 and TRBJ2-7; 7 bases agree with TRBD1. With 0 bases clipped from V and 3 bases from J, the junction kept 8 bases outside the gene matches. The CDR3 loop spans 15 amino acids. CDR1 is DFQATT and CDR2 is SNEGSKA in the germline V gene (reference sequence). CDR3 nucleotides: TGCAGTGCTAGAGAGATAGGGGGCGCGTACTACGAGCAGTACTTC. It codes for CSAREIGGAYYEQYF.

This clonotype was observed a few times. V gene TRBV4-2 combines with J gene TRBJ1-3; D remains unclear. The germline gives CDR1 LGHNA, CDR2 YNFKEQ. This CDR3 is built from 16 residues. The ends were cut back, 0 bases at V and 2 bases at J, with 11 bases in the middle. Here the CDR3 DNA reads TGTGCCAGCAGCCAAGATCTAACACAAACTGGAAACACCATATATTTT. Translated: CASSQDLTQTGNTIYF.

In this sample, this clonotype turned up a few times. The rearrangement links TRBV7-3 to TRBJ2-6; 7 bases agree with TRBD1. Germline V gene data show CDR1 as SGHTA and CDR2 as FQGTGA. V was pared by 5 bases and J by 7 bases, with 8 bases of the junction left unmatched. The CDR3 is 15 residues long. The CDR3, as DNA: TGTGCCAGCAGCAGACAGGGTAAAACAGCCAACGTCCTGACTTTC. It is translated as CASSRQGKTANVLTF.

In nucleotides, the CDR3 is TGTGCCAGCAGTGGGACGGGTACTTGGGGCTACACCTTC. Residues: CASSGTGTWGYTF. This chain uses TRBV2 with TRBJ1-2; D uncertain. The V end was cut by 4 bases, the J end by 8 bases, with 14 bases between. This CDR3 contains 13 residues. Germline V gives CDR1 SNHLY, CDR2 FYNNEI.

This clonotype was counted only a few times. The chain joins TRBV7-3 to TRBJ1-2, with D possibly being TRBD1 (5 bases). The CDR3 covers 17 residues. CDR1 and CDR2 from the germline V gene are SGHTA and FQGTGA. The V gene lost 5 bases and the J gene lost 0 bases, with 19 bases spanning the gap. The chain's CDR3 is CASSPSPRARANYGYTF. The CDR3 region has the DNA TGTGCCAGCAGCCCCAGCCCCAGGGCCCGAGCTAACTATGGCTACACCTTC.

The rearrangement links TRBV27 to TRBJ2-5; tentative D call: TRBD1 (5 bases). V was clipped by 4 bases and J by 5 bases, with 11 bases between them. CDR1 is MNHEY and CDR2 is SMNVEV in the germline V gene (reference sequence). This CDR3 comprises 13 residues. The CDR3 loop is CASSWDKGETQYF. The CDR3 DNA reads TGTGCCAGCAGTTGGGATAAGGGGGAGACCCAGTACTTC.

The chain couples TRBV20-1 to TRBJ1-1; perhaps TRBD1 as D (5 bases). Germline V gene data show CDR1 as DFQATT and CDR2 as SNEGSKA (reference sequence). V was pared by 3 bases and J by 11 bases, with 16 bases between. The CDR3 runs 12 residues. The CDR3 reads CSARSRAEMAFF. The DNA for the CDR3 is TGCAGTGCTAGGTCCAGGGCGGAGATGGCTTTCTTT.